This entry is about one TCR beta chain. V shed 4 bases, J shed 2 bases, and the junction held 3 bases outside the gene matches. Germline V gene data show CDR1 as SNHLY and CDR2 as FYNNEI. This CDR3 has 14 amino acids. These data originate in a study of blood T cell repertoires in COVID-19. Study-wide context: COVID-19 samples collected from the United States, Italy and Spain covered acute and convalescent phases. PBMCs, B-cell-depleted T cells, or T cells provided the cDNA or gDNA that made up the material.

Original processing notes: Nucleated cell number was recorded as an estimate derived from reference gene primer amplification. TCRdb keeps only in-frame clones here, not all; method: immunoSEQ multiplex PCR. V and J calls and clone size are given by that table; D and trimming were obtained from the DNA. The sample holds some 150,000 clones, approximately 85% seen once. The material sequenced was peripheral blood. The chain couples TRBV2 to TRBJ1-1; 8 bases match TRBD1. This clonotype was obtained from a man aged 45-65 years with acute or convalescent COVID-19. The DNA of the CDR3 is TGTGCCAGCAGTGTTGACAGGGGAAACACTGAAGCTTTCTTT. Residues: CASSVDRGNTEAFF. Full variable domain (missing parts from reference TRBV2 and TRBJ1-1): EPEVTQTPSHQVTQMGQEVILRCVPISNHLYFYWYRQILGQKVEFLVSFYNNEISEKSEIFDDQFSVERPDGSNFTLKIRSTKLEDSAMYFCASSVDRGNTEAFFGQGTRLTVV.